A single T cell receptor (beta chain) is shown here with its context. What this receptor recognizes is not known. No per-base quality is available; no much larger clone lies one base away. Taken with the paper, the label for time point translates to: blood sample drawn before combined kidney and bone marrow transplant. Unstimulated Tregs (CD4+CD25+CD127-), CD4+ non-Tregs (CD4+CD25-), CD4 and CD8 cells were FACS-sorted from thawed PBMCs. The patients were 4 recipients of combined kidney and bone marrow transplants from the ITN036ST trial, and samples were available only for these trial subjects. Healthy control blood was processed by Ficoll density gradient to PBMCs and cryopreserved; patient PBMCs were collected before and after transplant. This record belongs to a study of Tregs in tolerant kidney transplant recipients (dated by TCRdb to between 2018 and 2021). Regarding the study in general: Related donors were used in the transplants with nonmyeloablative bone marrow transplantation, and mixed chimerism was transient in the human trials. The study applied TCRbeta sequencing to find donor-specific regulatory T cells before combined kidney and bone marrow transplantation and then followed those same cells after transplant. What the authors observed across the whole study: Because the study included only a small number of patients, the results must be confirmed in larger populations and under other immunosuppression protocols. Expanding Tregs with activated donor B cells appeared to identify the most biologically relevant and donor-specific TCRbeta repertoire. Biological reproducibility was not examined directly, but technical replication error appeared to be minimal. In tolerant patients, donor-specific Tregs expanded more than Tregs overall, which suggests antigen-driven rather than nonspecific expansion. PCR primers changed over time for some patients, so nucleotide-level comparison across those patients' samples was not possible.

For TCRbeta CDR3 sequencing, genomic DNA from the sorted cells was extracted using the QIAGEN DNeasy Blood and Tissue Kit. Through immunoSEQ, high-throughput TCRbeta CDR3 sequencing was done commercially, including PCR amplification with internal controls and bias correction. For the original study's pipeline: Unique productive TCRbeta sequences were defined by CDR3 nucleotide sequence where primers matched, and otherwise by CDR3 amino acid sequence together with Vbeta and Jbeta genes. Sorting error was corrected by removing sequences shared between sorted populations at a frequency ratio of 2:1 or less, and the remaining shared sequences were assigned to the higher population. A sequence was defined as donor-reactive if the sequence was expanded at least 5-fold in CFSE-low cells compared with unstimulated cells and had a frequency of at least 0.01% in CFSE-low cells. Jensen-Shannon divergence, calculated on the top 100 TCRbeta sequences ranked by frequency, was used to quantify repertoire divergence. For any sample with multiple sequencing runs, sorting error was corrected in each run separately before the runs were pooled. What TCRdb holds here is the immuneACCESS table cut down to in-frame rearrangements. Part of the clones is not present; checked against another copy, under half of the missing clones reflect an unresolved V gene, and the others are unexplained. The DNA gave D and trimming, while V, J and clone size come from that table. This sample has about 100,000 clones in its table, and 93% of those were observed once. The top ten clones comprise about 0.45% of the sample.

The germline V gene provides CDR1 SGHTA and CDR2 FQGTGA. The cysteine opens and the phenylalanine closes a CDR3 of 13 amino acids. Only the CDR3 DNA stays, 39 bases, in frame from base 1. The junction shows trimming of 5 bases on V and 6 bases on J, plus 10 bases between the germline ends. Sequenced material: CD4+ T cells from blood, taken before the transplant. Rearrangement joined TRBV7-3 to TRBJ2-2, with TRBD1 as a weak D call on 5 bases. The TCR was taken from a human donor who received a combined kidney and bone marrow transplant. In nucleotide form, the sequence is TGTGCCAGCAGCCCAGGGTTCGCCGGGGAGCTGTTTTTT. Translated, this gives CASSPGFAGELFF.